Listed below are T cell receptor beta chains from one sample, sequenced in a study of control samples from healthy donors and cancer patients. Generated by immunoSEQ multiplex PCR, the TCRdb table keeps only in-frame clones and is missing some. The sample has about 70,000 clones, around 82% seen once. Sequenced input: blood. Receptors were obtained from a man aged 50 to 60 in good health. CDR3s include the opening cysteine and the closing phenylalanine or tryptophan. The D gene is left open where the match is weak. The size entry is marked missing in some rows and otherwise reads once, few, many or a size class.

>TRBV6-5|-|TRBJ1-5|-
TGTGCCAGCAGCTCGGGACGGAGCAATCAGCCCCAGCATTTT
CASSSGRSNQPQHF
>TRBV15|few|TRBJ1-2|TRBD1
TGTGCCACCAGCAGAGATGCCCTGGACAGGGTAGGGGGCTACACCTTC
CATSRDALDRVGGYTF
>TRBV6-6|-|TRBJ2-1|-
TGTGCCAGCAGTTACCCGCCTGGCAATGAGCAGTTCTTC
CASSYPPGNEQFF
>TRBV5-6|-|TRBJ2-3|TRBD2
TGTGCCAGCAGCGCGGGACTAGCGGACACAGATACGCAGTATTTT
CASSAGLADTDTQYF
>TRBV7-2|-|TRBJ2-5|-
TGTGCCAGCAGCTTAGCGTACCAAGAGACCCAGTACTTC
CASSLAYQETQYF
>TRBV5-4|-|TRBJ1-1|-
TGTGCCAGCAGCTCAGGACTGATGAACACTGAAGCTTTCTTT
CASSSGLMNTEAFF
>TRBV4-3|-|TRBJ1-2|TRBD1
TGCGCCAGCAGCGCCGGGACAGGGGGGTTGGATGGCTACACCTTC
CASSAGTGGLDGYTF
>TRBV19|-|TRBJ2-7|-
TGTGCCAGTAGTCCGACGTCGAGGTCGACTTCGGAGCAGTACTTC
CASSPTSRSTSEQYF
>TRBV9|-|TRBJ2-5|-
TGTGCCAGCAGCCCATCAGGGCAGGGTCTGGAGACCCAGTACTTC
CASSPSGQGLETQYF
>TRBV5-6|-|TRBJ1-2|-
TGTGCCAGCAGCATCTCTAGGGTTTCCTATGGCTACACCTTC
CASSISRVSYGYTF
>TRBV28|-|TRBJ1-6|TRBD1
TGTGCCAGCAGTCCCCAATTCGGGACAGGCTCGCGGGGTTCCTATAATTCACCCCTCCACTTT
CASSPQFGTGSRGSYNSPLHF
>TRBV4-3|-|TRBJ2-2|TRBD2
TGCGCCAGCAGCCAAGTTGTTTTGACTAGCGCAGTTAACACCGGGGAGCTGTTTTTT
CASSQVVLTSAVNTGELFF
>TRBV28|-|TRBJ2-3|TRBD2
TGTGCCAGCAGTCCCGGGACTAGATCGACAGATACGCAGTATTTT
CASSPGTRSTDTQYF
>TRBV7-9|-|TRBJ1-2|-
TGTGCCAGCAGCGTAAGGGGAGCTGGCTATGGCTACACCTTC
CASSVRGAGYGYTF
>TRBV27|-|TRBJ1-1|TRBD1
TGTGCCAGCAGACATACAGGGGGCTTAGACACTGAAGCTTTCTTT
CASRHTGGLDTEAFF
>TRBV5-1|-|TRBJ1-3|-
TGCGCCAGCAGCCATCGAGGGGGTGGAAACACCATATATTTT
CASSHRGGGNTIYF
>TRBV27|few|TRBJ1-2|-
TGTGCCAGCAGTTTATGGGGCCGGACAGAGACCTATGGCTACACCTTC
CASSLWGRTETYGYTF
>TRBV29-1|-|TRBJ2-1|-
TGCAGCGTCCTACGGGACTTTCCCTACAATGAGCAGTTCTTC
CSVLRDFPYNEQFF
>TRBV19|-|TRBJ1-6|-
TGTGCCAGTAGTATAGCCAGGGATACAAGCTCCTATAATTCACCCCTCCACTTT
CASSIARDTSSYNSPLHF
>TRBV15|-|TRBJ2-2|TRBD1
TGTGCCACCAGTGCGGACAGGGGCCCCGGGGAGCTGTTTTTT
CATSADRGPGELFF
>TRBV5-8|-|TRBJ2-5|TRBD1
TGTGCCAGCAGACCCGGGACAGGGACCATCCAAGAGACCCAGTACTTC
CASRPGTGTIQETQYF
>TRBV7-9|-|TRBJ2-3|TRBD2
TGTGCCAGCAGCTCCGGGGCGGGGGTTACAGAAGATACGCAGTATTTT
CASSSGAGVTEDTQYF
>TRBV11-2|-|TRBJ1-5|TRBD1
TGTGCCAGCAGCTCTCGGACAGGGGTTCAGCCCCAGCATTTT
CASSSRTGVQPQHF
>TRBV28|-|TRBJ1-1|-
TGTGCCAGCAGTCTCGGGAGGGGGGGGCGGGGAACTGAAGCTTTCTTT
CASSLGRGGRGTEAFF
>TRBV7-2|-|TRBJ2-7|-
TGTGCCAGCAGCTTGTCCCCGGTCCCCACCTACGAGCAGTACTTC
CASSLSPVPTYEQYF
>TRBV30|-|TRBJ1-2|-
TGTGCCTGGCGAGAGATGGGTCTTAGTGGCTACACCTTC
CAWREMGLSGYTF
>TRBV6-5|-|TRBJ1-6|TRBD1
TGTGCCAGCAGTTACTCGGGGACAGTCTATAATTCACCCCTCCACTTT
CASSYSGTVYNSPLHF
>TRBV2|-|TRBJ2-5|-
TGTGCCAGCAACGGTCAGCAAGAGACCCAGTACTTC
CASNGQQETQYF
>TRBV5-1|few|TRBJ2-7|-
TGCGCCAGCAGCTTGTTTCCCACCGGAGCCTACGAGCAGTACTTC
CASSLFPTGAYEQYF
>TRBV6-5|-|TRBJ2-7|-
TGTGCCAGCAGGATTCTGGGGTCCTACGAGCAGTACTTC
CASRILGSYEQYF
>TRBV7-8|-|TRBJ1-3|-
TGTGCCAGCAGCTTAGGGTTGGGAGGAAACACCATATATTTT
CASSLGLGGNTIYF
>TRBV24-1|-|TRBJ2-3|-
TGTGCCACCAGTGATTTGACCGCCCTGGGGACGACAGATACGCAGTATTTT
CATSDLTALGTTDTQYF
>TRBV5-1|-|TRBJ1-2|-
TGCGCCAGCAGCTTGAACAGGGATGGCTACACCTTC
CASSLNRDGYTF
>TRBV19|-|TRBJ1-6|-
TGTGCCAGTAGAATAAGGGACTATAATTCACCCCTCCACTTT
CASRIRDYNSPLHF
>TRBV27|-|TRBJ1-6|-
TGTGCCAGCAGTTCGAGGGCGTATAATTCACCCCTCCACTTT
CASSSRAYNSPLHF
>TRBV5-1|-|TRBJ1-6|TRBD1
TGCGCCAGCAGAGGGGACAGTTATAATTCACCCCTCCACTTT
CASRGDSYNSPLHF
>TRBV6-5|few|TRBJ1-4|-
TGTGCCAGCAGATTAACAGCAAATGAAAAACTGTTTTTT
CASRLTANEKLFF
>TRBV2|few|TRBJ2-7|TRBD2
TGTGCCAGCAGTAGCCCTAGCGGGGGGGTGCCCTACGAGCAGTACTTC
CASSSPSGGVPYEQYF
>TRBV30|few|TRBJ2-5|TRBD1
TGTGCCTGGAGTGGTTTCGGGACAGGGGGGCAAGAGACCCAGTACTTC
CAWSGFGTGGQETQYF
>TRBV21-1|-|TRBJ1-5|-
TGTGCCAGCAGCATGGGTTTCGTTATGGGACAGGGAAGCAATCAGCCCCAGCATTTT
CASSMGFVMGQGSNQPQHF
>TRBV30|-|TRBJ1-5|-
TGTGCCTGGACGGGGGCTGGCAATCAGCCCCAGCATTTT
CAWTGAGNQPQHF
>TRBV11-2|-|TRBJ2-3|TRBD2
TGTGCCAGCAGCTTATCCGGACTAGGTGATACGCAGTATTTT
CASSLSGLGDTQYF
>TRBV7-9|-|TRBJ2-3|TRBD2
TGTGCCAGCAGCCCTAGCGGGAGAGAGGCAGATACGCAGTATTTT
CASSPSGREADTQYF
>TRBV5-1|-|TRBJ2-2|-
TGCGCCAGCAGCCCGAGCCCCGGGGACACCGGGGAGCTGTTTTTT
CASSPSPGDTGELFF
>TRBV14|-|TRBJ2-7|-
TGTGCCAGCAGCCAAGTTTCCGAGCAGTACTTC
CASSQVSEQYF
>TRBV9|-|TRBJ2-1|TRBD2
TGTGCCAGCAGCGTAGGGTCGAGCGGGAGAGTAAGTGAGCAGTTCTTC
CASSVGSSGRVSEQFF
>TRBV19|-|TRBJ1-6|-
TGTGCCAGTAGTATAGGAACGGGACGGACCAATTCACCCCTCCACTTT
CASSIGTGRTNSPLHF
>TRBV6-5|-|TRBJ1-1|-
TGTGCCAGCAGTTACAGAATGAACACTGAAGCTTTCTTT
CASSYRMNTEAFF